A single sample is the source of the 21 T cell receptor beta chains below, sequenced in a study of T cell changes during pregnancy in multiple sclerosis (dated by TCRdb to about 2019). The library came from the immunoSEQ multiplex PCR assay. Entries here come from immuneACCESS through TCRdb and include only in-frame sequences with V and J called. Some clones fail to appear in such tables; in the studies checked, an unresolved V gene covers under half of the shortfall, and the cause of the remainder is unknown. This sample lists roughly 80,000 clones; under 95% were detected once. 1.4% of the sample is in the top ten clones. Specimen: peripheral blood, collected before pregnancy. Receptors were obtained from a female donor with multiple sclerosis, enrolled in a pregnancy study.

This sequence joins TRBV2 and TRBJ2-3; D not resolved. The V gene lost 10 bases and the J gene lost 2 bases, with 19 bases spanning the gap. The CDR3 length is 15 residues. The germline V gene has CDR1 SNHLY and CDR2 FYNNEI. The DNA for the CDR3 is TGTGCCAACCCGACCACTGGGCAGAACACAGATACGCAGTATTTT. Protein: CANPTTGQNTDTQYF.

The sample holds a few counts of this clone. The V call is TRBV7-3, the J call TRBJ1-1, with D maybe TRBD1 (5 bases). Per germline, CDR1 SGHTA and CDR2 FQGTGA. V was shortened by 3 bases and J by 10 bases, with 9 bases between the two germline ends. The CDR3 is 11 residues long. CDR3 bases: TGTGCCAGCAGCTTTAACGGGGGAGCTTTCTTT. It codes for CASSFNGGAFF.

V is TRBV30 and J is TRBJ1-4, with TRBD1 as a possible D gene (5 bases). Germline values: CDR1 GTSNPN, CDR2 SVGIG (reference sequence). The CDR3 covers 10 residues. Trimming took off 5 bases at V and 11 bases at J, with 9 bases between the two ends. CDR3 sequence: CAWERGKLFF. The CDR3 DNA sequence: TGTGCCTGGGAAAGGGGCAAACTGTTTTTT.

This sequence joins TRBV9 and TRBJ2-2, with D maybe TRBD2 (7 bases). The germline V and J ends were trimmed by 4 bases and 5 bases, with 18 bases remaining between them. This CDR3 comprises 16 residues. CDR1 and CDR2 from the germline V gene are SGDLS and YYNGEE. Here the CDR3 reads CASSPPGGAGTGELFF. CDR3 sequence (DNA): TGTGCCAGCAGCCCCCCTGGGGGGGCAGGGACCGGGGAGCTGTTTTTT.

The V gene is TRBV7-2, the J gene TRBJ2-3; 8 bases align to TRBD1. V lost 5 bases, J lost 8 bases, and 9 bases stayed unmatched. The CDR3 covers 14 residues. Per germline, CDR1 SGHTA and CDR2 FQGNSA. The CDR3 nucleotides read TGTGCCAGCAGCCCAGGGGGCGCCTCGGGTACGCAGTATTTT. Protein sequence: CASSPGGASGTQYF.

J is TRBJ2-2 and V is TRBV6-1; D not resolved. The CDR3 consists of 12 residues. Germline loops: CDR1 MNHNS, CDR2 SASEGT. V lost 6 bases and J 3 bases, leaving 5 bases between the germline ends. DNA for the CDR3: TGTGCCAGCAGGGCTTACACCGGGGAGCTGTTTTTT. Its protein product is CASRAYTGELFF.

Here the CDR3 reads CASRSGQFMNTEAFF. In DNA form, the CDR3 reads TGTGCCAGCAGGAGCGGACAGTTCATGAACACTGAAGCTTTCTTT. This sequence joins TRBV27 and TRBJ1-1; the D gene is possibly TRBD1 (6 bases). V gave up 6 bases and J gave up 0 bases, with 14 bases separating them. The length of the CDR3 is 15 residues. Germline values: CDR1 MNHEY, CDR2 SMNVEV (reference sequence).

V usage is TRBV6-5 and J usage is TRBJ1-5; TRBD1 matches 10 bases. Germline V gene data show CDR1 as MNHEY and CDR2 as SVGAGI. With V trimmed by 5 bases and J by 5 bases, 6 bases remained unmatched. The CDR3 is 15 amino acids. The CDR3: CASSPRTGGHQPQHF. CDR3 sequence (DNA): TGTGCCAGCAGTCCGAGGACAGGGGGTCATCAGCCCCAGCATTTT.

The CDR3 is CAWSAGPIYEQYF. Written as DNA, the CDR3 is TGTGCCTGGAGTGCAGGTCCAATTTACGAGCAGTACTTC. V is TRBV30 and J is TRBJ2-7; D is unresolved. Trimming cost V 1 base and J 4 bases, with 11 bases left between them. The CDR3 spans 13 residues. Germline CDR1 GTSNPN, CDR2 SVGIG (reference sequence).

The V call is TRBV27, the J call TRBJ2-7; 7 nucleotides line up with TRBD2. In germline, CDR1 is MNHEY, CDR2 SMNVEV (reference sequence). Unmatched junction bases numbered 14, after V lost 9 bases and J lost 6 bases. The CDR3 extends over 14 amino acids. As DNA, the CDR3 is TGTGCCAGAAACGGACTAGTGGGGTCGGTCGAGCAGTACTTC. Translated: CARNGLVGSVEQYF.

The chain links TRBV28 to TRBJ1-3; 9 nucleotides line up with TRBD1. Losses at the gene ends were 6 bases for V and 0 bases for J; bases not matched to a gene: 21. The germline gives CDR1 MDHEN, CDR2 SYDVKM. The CDR3 consists of 21 residues. The CDR3 DNA reads as TGTGCCAGCAGGCCCGTAAGAGGGACAGGGCCCGTCCGATTCTCTGGAAACACCATATATTTT. Translated, it gives CASRPVRGTGPVRFSGNTIYF.

The CDR3, as DNA: TGTGCTAGTGGTTTGGTCCCGAAAGGTGTGGGGGCCCGCTCTGGGGCCAACGTCCTGACTTTC. This codes for CASGLVPKGVGARSGANVLTF. The genes are TRBV12-5 and TRBJ2-6; D perhaps matches TRBD1 (6 bases). Deletions cut 0 bases from V and 0 bases from J, with 21 bases between. This CDR3 is 21 amino acids long. Looked up from germline, CDR1 is LGHNT and CDR2 is FRNRAP.

The rearrangement uses TRBV19 and TRBJ1-6, with D perhaps matching TRBD1 (5 bases). V lost 5 bases to trimming and J lost 10 bases, with 12 bases between them. The CDR3 is 13 amino acids. From germline, CDR1 is LNHDA and CDR2 SQIVND (reference sequence). As DNA, the CDR3 is TGTGCCAGTAGTCTCGGGGGAGTGTCACCCCTCCACTTT. This gives the protein CASSLGGVSPLHF.

The rearrangement uses TRBV6-4 and TRBJ2-3, with 9 bases matching TRBD2. Unmatched junction bases numbered 5, after V lost 0 bases and J lost 7 bases. This CDR3 has 15 amino acids. Germline CDR1 is MRHNA and CDR2 is SNTAGT. The CDR3 DNA follows: TGTGCCAGCAGTGACTCTAGCGGGGGAGTTAATACGCAGTATTTT. Its translation is CASSDSSGGVNTQYF.

This chain connects TRBV27 to TRBJ2-1, with 8 positions matching TRBD1. Germline V gives CDR1 MNHEY, CDR2 SMNVEV (reference sequence). J gave up 1 base and V 8 bases, and 7 bases lay outside the gene matches. The CDR3 has 15 residues. As DNA, the CDR3 is TGTGCCAGCCGCCCCGGACAGGGATCCTACAATGAGCAGTTCTTC. This codes for CASRPGQGSYNEQFF.

V and J are TRBV2 and TRBJ2-7; 8 bases align to TRBD1. The V gene end was trimmed by 8 bases and the J gene end by 3 bases; junction bases not matched to a gene: 6. Germline V gene sequence: CDR1 SNHLY, CDR2 FYNNEI. The CDR3 totals 13 residues. DNA of the CDR3: TGTGCCAGCCGGACAGGGACCTACTACGAGCAGTACTTC. Translated, it gives CASRTGTYYEQYF.

The J gene is TRBJ1-1, the V gene TRBV30; D remains ambiguous. CDR3 length: 12 residues. The V end was cut by 0 bases, the J end by 5 bases, with 7 bases between. From germline, CDR1 is GTSNPN and CDR2 SVGIG (reference sequence). The CDR3 DNA reads as TGTGCCTGGAGTGTAGCCCGTACTGAAGCTTTCTTT. It yields the protein CAWSVARTEAFF. The entire variable domain, with the rest obtained from reference TRBV30 and TRBJ1-1, is as follows: SQTIHQWPATLVQPVGSPLSLECTVEGTSNPNLYWYRQAAGRGLQLLFYSVGIGQISSEVPQNLSASRPQDRQFILSSKKLLLSDSGFYLCAWSVARTEAFFGQGTRLTVV.

The rearrangement joins TRBV6-1 to TRBJ2-1; TRBD2 agrees at 11 bases. The CDR3 consists of 14 residues. The germline V gene has CDR1 MNHNS and CDR2 SASEGT. V gave up 4 bases and J gave up 9 bases; unmatched junction bases: 5. The CDR3 reads CASSATSGGGEQFF. The CDR3 coding sequence is TGTGCCAGCAGTGCTACTAGCGGGGGAGGTGAGCAGTTCTTC.

The chain has TRBV18 and TRBJ2-5; 10 nucleotides align to TRBD1. This CDR3 spans 14 amino acids. Germline-derived CDR1 and CDR2 are KGHSH and LQKENI. The V gene end was trimmed by 2 bases and the J gene end by 5 bases; junction bases not matched to a gene: 2. The CDR3, as DNA: TGTGCCAGCTCACCATTGGACAGGGGGGAGACCCAGTACTTC. Amino acids: CASSPLDRGETQYF.

The chain recombines TRBV27 with TRBJ1-5; D remains ambiguous. V was clipped by 4 bases and J by 2 bases, with 6 bases between them. The CDR3 has 13 residues. Germline V gives CDR1 MNHEY, CDR2 SMNVEV (reference sequence). CDR3 in DNA: TGTGCCAGCAGTTGGAGTGGCAATCAGCCCCAGCATTTT. It encodes CASSWSGNQPQHF.

V and J are TRBV7-2 and TRBJ1-1; no definite D call. Germline CDR1 and CDR2: SGHTA and FQGNSA. Between the trimmed V and J ends, which lost 0 bases and 2 bases, there was a span of 7 bases. There are 14 residues in the CDR3. The CDR3 DNA reads TGTGCCAGCAGCTTAGCGGGCAGTAACACTGAAGCTTTCTTT. Translating it yields CASSLAGSNTEAFF.